This record looks at one T cell receptor (beta chain) sequence and its context. Its specificity is not known. Under the authors' procedure: Junction-only immunoSEQ sequences carried no quality scores, so filtering differed. Sequencing was performed with immunoSEQ multiplex PCR; in TCRdb, only in-frame clones are kept and a portion is missing. V, J and clone size were drawn from that table, and D and trimming were deduced from the DNA. The sample lists some 650,000 clones, more than 95% occurring once. The sample originates from a study of shared clonotypes between healthy human individuals. The CDR3 runs 13 residues. Findings and caveats of the study: Memory subsets had estimated richness that was generally smaller than that of naive subsets.

This chain links TRBV21-1 with TRBJ2-1; the table's D call, TRBD2, was not checked against the DNA. TRBV21-1 is a pseudogene segment. This TCR was recovered from a woman in her twenties or thirties in good health. Sequences were obtained from naive CD4+ T cells sorted from blood. Subset: CD45RA+ positively selected. CDR3 region: CASSNVAGNEQFF. The CDR3 DNA sequence: TGTGCCAGCAGCAATGTAGCGGGAAATGAGCAGTTCTTC.